This T cell receptor (beta chain) was identified during a study of cytomegalovirus exposure and HLA in healthy donors. The PCR ran on 60 Vbeta and 13 Jbeta primers. TCRdb's copy holds only in-frame clones and misses some; the assay was immunoSEQ multiplex PCR. The sample includes approximately 100,000 clones, about 80% of them seen just once. This clone was detected only a few times. The target antigen is unknown. No record exists of this donor's CMV serostatus. Findings of the study overall: Later on, an analysis tied 15,000 to 20,000 TCR beta sequences to HLA alleles at 0.05 false discovery rate. The investigators catalogued 164 TCR beta chains as cytomegalovirus-associated.

This CDR3 comprises 15 residues. With V trimmed by 4 bases and J by 4 bases, 7 bases remained unmatched. Germline V gene data show CDR1 as GTSNPN and CDR2 as SVGIG (reference sequence). What was sequenced was PBMCs. V gene TRBV30 combines with J gene TRBJ1-2; 12 positions agree with TRBD1. The TCR comes from a human donor in good health. The CDR3 DNA is TGTGCCTGGATGGTGGGGACAGGGGGCGGCTATGGCTACACCTTC. Amino acids: CAWMVGTGGGYGYTF.